This T cell receptor (beta chain) was retrieved from a study of shared clonotypes between healthy human individuals. CDR1 LNHNV and CDR2 YYDKDF come from the germline V gene (reference sequence). V was clipped by 3 bases and J by 6 bases, with 12 bases between them. This CDR3 region has 13 residues. Assay: immunoSEQ multiplex PCR; the TCRdb copy retains only in-frame clones and omits some. The table has around 2.5 million clones, approximately 94% seen once. The chain combines TRBV15 with TRBJ2-7, with D perhaps TRBD1 or TRBD2 (5 bases each). Sequencing used naive CD4+ T cells from PBMCs. The subset: CD45RA+ positively selected. This clonotype originated in a man aged 18-30 years in good health. Some clones in this sample may be carry-over from other donors' samples. CDR3 in amino acids: CATSRGTRGEQYF. For the CDR3, the DNA is TGTGCCACCAGCAGGGGGACGAGAGGCGAGCAGTACTTC.